The rows below give T cell receptor beta chains drawn from one sample of a study of glioma-infiltrating T cells after dendritic cell vaccination. Data came from immunoSEQ multiplex PCR; TCRdb stores just in-frame clones and leaves some out. In the table there are under 75,000 clones, more than 75% of which are singletons. This specimen consisted of blood, obtained after dendritic cell vaccination. The receptors shown here come from a human donor with glioblastoma. The CDR3 runs from the conserved cysteine through the conserved F or W. The order of the fields is V gene, J gene, D gene, CDR3 protein. A D gene is named only where the DNA matches it firmly.

TRBV5-4	TRBJ1-2	TRBD1	CASSLVGQGKGYTF
TRBV7-9	TRBJ1-2	NA	CASSLAFQGTNYGYTF
TRBV11-3	TRBJ1-5	TRBD1	CASSLGDRYNQPQHF
TRBV2	TRBJ2-5	NA	CASSPSSSQETQYF
TRBV30	TRBJ1-6	TRBD1	CACRDSLSYNSPLHF
TRBV5-4	TRBJ1-3	NA	CASSLRQATSGNTIYF
TRBV18	TRBJ2-1	TRBD1	CASSPTTGTGSYNEQFF
TRBV27	TRBJ2-5	TRBD2	CASSSLAGGSETQYF
TRBV28	TRBJ1-5	NA	CASSQEAGNNQPQHF
TRBV7-3	TRBJ2-3	NA	CASSGSRDITDTQYF
TRBV11-2	TRBJ2-7	TRBD2	CASSRTSGGQTSYEQYF
TRBV4-3	TRBJ2-7	NA	CASSQILFYEQYF
TRBV4-3	TRBJ2-1	NA	CASSQGAQDSYNEQFF
TRBV30	TRBJ1-1	NA	CAWSVTVYTEAFF
TRBV7-2	TRBJ1-1	NA	CASSTQGEAFF
TRBV28	TRBJ2-6	NA	CASNRASGANVLTF
TRBV11-2	TRBJ1-1	NA	CASSLAGGRTEAFF
TRBV12-5	TRBJ2-7	NA	CASGLEGFRRLSYEQYF
TRBV6-6	TRBJ1-4	NA	CASSLAGQGSEKLFF
TRBV11-2	TRBJ2-3	NA	CASSSGHRGDTQYF
TRBV19	TRBJ2-7	NA	CASSTGRAYEQYF
TRBV9	TRBJ1-5	NA	CASSVGLAGQPQHF
TRBV5-1	TRBJ2-7	TRBD1	CASSGTGGVYEQYF
TRBV15	TRBJ1-4	NA	CATSRVATATNEKLFF
TRBV2	TRBJ2-1	NA	CASSERRGQFF
TRBV29-1	TRBJ2-2	TRBD2	CSVKGLANTGELFF
TRBV27	TRBJ2-7	TRBD2	CASSPGPGGEQYF
TRBV19	TRBJ1-6	NA	CASRGTRRFSSYNSPLHF
TRBV2	TRBJ2-5	TRBD1	CASSPGTGYQETQYF
TRBV10-3	TRBJ1-5	TRBD1	CAIKQGAEQPQHF
TRBV20-1	TRBJ1-1	NA	CSARDLGAAFF
TRBV29-1	TRBJ2-1	NA	CSVKSAYSYNEQFF
TRBV9	TRBJ1-1	NA	CASSSDGGGTEAFF
TRBV4-3	TRBJ2-7	NA	CASSQDRGPYEQYF
TRBV18	TRBJ1-2	TRBD1	CASSPRRGSQNQSFNYGYTF